The source of this T cell receptor beta chain is a study of graft-versus-host responses after intestinal transplantation. Background on the study: All recipients were transplanted with multivisceral, liver-intestinal, or isolated intestinal grafts. All recipients got anti-thymocyte globulin induction, then tacrolimus and steroids for about three years.

The CDR3 runs to 12 residues. Germline loops: CDR1 MNHNY, CDR2 SVGAGI (reference sequence). The ends lost 4 bases at V and 11 bases at J; junction bases unmatched: 5. The study's findings and limits: Declines in HvG clones occurring early post-transplant were associated with peak circulating GvH clone levels. Allografts of patients with graft-donor T cell macrochimerism showed high graft-versus-host to host-versus-graft clone ratios.

TCRdb keeps only in-frame clones here, not all; method: immunoSEQ multiplex PCR. The sample lists around 130,000 clones; 85% to 95% were seen once. As to this clone: Its antigen remains unknown.

This clonotype originated in a human donor who received an intestinal transplant. The sequencing here drew on unstimulated CD4+ T cells sorted from spleen or lymph node cells, taken before intestinal transplant. V usage is TRBV6-6 and J usage is TRBJ1-3, with 7 bases that match TRBD1. As DNA, the CDR3 is TGTGCCAGCAGTTTTTCGGACAGGCCCATATATTTT. This sequence encodes CASSFSDRPIYF.